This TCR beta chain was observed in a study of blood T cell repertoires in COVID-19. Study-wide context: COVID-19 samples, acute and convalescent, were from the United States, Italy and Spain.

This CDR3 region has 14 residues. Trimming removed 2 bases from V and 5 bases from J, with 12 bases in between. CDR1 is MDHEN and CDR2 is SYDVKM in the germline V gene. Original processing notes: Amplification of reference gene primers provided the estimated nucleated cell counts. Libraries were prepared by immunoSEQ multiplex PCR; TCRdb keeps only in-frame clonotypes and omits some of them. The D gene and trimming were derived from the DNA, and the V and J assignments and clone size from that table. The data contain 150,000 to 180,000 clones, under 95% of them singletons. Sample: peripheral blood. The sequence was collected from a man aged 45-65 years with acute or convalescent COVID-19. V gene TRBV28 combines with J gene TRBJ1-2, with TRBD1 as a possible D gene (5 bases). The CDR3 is CASSLGQGKYGYTF. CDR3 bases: TGTGCCAGCAGTTTAGGGCAGGGAAAATATGGCTACACCTTC.